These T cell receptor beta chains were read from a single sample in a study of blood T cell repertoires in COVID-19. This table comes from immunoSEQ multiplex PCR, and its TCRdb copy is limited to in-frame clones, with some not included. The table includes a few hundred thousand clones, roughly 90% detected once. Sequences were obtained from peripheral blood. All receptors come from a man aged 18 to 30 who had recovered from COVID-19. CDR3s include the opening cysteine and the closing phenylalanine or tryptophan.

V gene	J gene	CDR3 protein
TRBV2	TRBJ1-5	CASSEGQGNQPQHF
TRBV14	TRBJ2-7	CASSQLAGGPRSSYEQYF
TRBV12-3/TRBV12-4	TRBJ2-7	CASSPGTFEQYF
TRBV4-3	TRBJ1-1	CASSQDIRGGLNTEAFF
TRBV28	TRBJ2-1	CASSLQVRAGQFF
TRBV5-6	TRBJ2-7	CASSRGTLSSYEQYF
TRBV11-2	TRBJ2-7	CASSPRGFEQYF
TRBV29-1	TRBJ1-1	CSTWGPSTEAFF
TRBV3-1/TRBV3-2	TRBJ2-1	CASSPNLSGGTLGSYNEQFF
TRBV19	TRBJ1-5	CARPDRGTNQPQHF
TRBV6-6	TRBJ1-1	CASSYPRERLTEAFF
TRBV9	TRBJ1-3	CASSVGDRIFSGNTIYF
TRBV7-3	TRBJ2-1	CASSPTGGLNEQFF
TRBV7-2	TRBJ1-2	CASSFGGDRANYGYTF
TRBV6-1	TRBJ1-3	CASSEMDSYSGNTIYF
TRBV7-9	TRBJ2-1	CASRPGLAGGYNEQFF
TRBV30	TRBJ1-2	CAWTSAGGFGYTF